The T cell receptor beta chain described here comes from a study of blood T cell repertoires in COVID-19. Only in-frame clones appear in the TCRdb table, and some are missing; sequencing was by immunoSEQ multiplex PCR. The sample carries about 49,000 clones, over 90% recorded once. V lost 5 bases, J lost 2 bases, and 5 bases lay in between. This CDR3 spans 12 amino acids. Germline loops: CDR1 SGHTA, CDR2 FQGNSA. The sequence derives from a man in his sixties with COVID-19, enrolled during active disease. The chain employs TRBV7-2 and TRBJ2-3, with D hard to call. Sequenced input: peripheral blood. The CDR3 coding sequence is TGTGCCAGCAGCGCCTACACAGATACGCAGTATTTT. It codes for CASSAYTDTQYF.